The clone carrying this TCR beta chain was picked up many times. CDR1 and CDR2 from the germline V gene are DFQATT and SNEGSKA (reference sequence). J was trimmed by 8 bases and V by 7 bases; bases with no gene match: 9. The CDR3 runs to 12 residues. The sample comes from a study of read filtering for tumor transcriptome and immune sequencing. At the level of the study: Among patients, around 18 were male and around 15 female, aged roughly 47 to 90 (mean about 69). R-ISS stage counts were 8 or 9 for I, approximately 16 for II, six or seven for III.

From about 400 ng of RNA, a library with molecular barcoded alpha/delta and beta/gamma adaptors was made. Via MiXCR, TCRdb re-called the reads, giving one row per CDR3 protein. The sample consists of roughly 60,000 distinct CDR3 sequences, more than 20% of them appearing once. The receptor was derived from a donor at least 40 years old with multiple myeloma. What was sequenced was a population of CD138-negative cells sorted from bone marrow. V gene TRBV20-1 combines with J gene TRBJ2-7; 9 bases line up with TRBD2. CDR3 nucleotide sequence: TGCAGTGTCCCGGCTAGCGGGGCCCAGCAGTACTTC. It yields the protein CSVPASGAQQYF.